This T cell receptor (beta chain) is drawn from a study of T cell changes during pregnancy in multiple sclerosis (dated by TCRdb to the late 2010s). For the study in its entirety: The study looked at changes in the T cell repertoire across pregnancy in women with multiple sclerosis.

The library came from the immunoSEQ multiplex PCR assay. The immuneACCESS repertoire file appears here via TCRdb, limited to in-frame rearrangements. These files lack a portion of the clones; in checked studies, under half of the deficit traces to unresolved V genes, and the cause of the others is not known. Recorded for this sample are some 80,000 clones; roughly 92% of them occurred a single time. Over 2% of the sample is in the top ten clones. As regards this clone: The specificity of this receptor is unknown. Base qualities are not at hand, and no much larger clone is one base apart.

The source of this sequence is a female donor with multiple sclerosis, enrolled in a pregnancy study. The sequencing used peripheral blood, collected in the first trimester of pregnancy.

CDR3 loop: CASSQWAGSDSYGYTF. The sequenced DNA: TGCGCCAGCAGTCAATGGGCAGGGTCTGACTCCTATGGCTACACCTTC. The chain is assembled from TRBV23-1 and TRBJ1-2, and TRBD1 may be the D gene, going by 5 matching bases. TRBV23-1 is treated as an ORF (open reading frame) with a function not yet certain. Measured from the cysteine to the phenylalanine, the CDR3 is 16 residues long. The retained sequence is limited to the CDR3, 48 bases, with the frame set at the first base. A distance of 16 bases separates the germline ends of V and J, which lose 1 base and 4 bases respectively.